This T cell receptor beta chain derives from a study of CXCR3-negative and CXCR3-positive naive CD8 T cells. Looking at the study overall: TRB reads totalled about 140 million, about 1.5 +/- 0.3 million per library.

TRB cDNA libraries were made by UMI-labeled 5' RACE. TCRdb processed the 5' RACE reads again and assigns one entry to each CDR3 protein, with no DNA. The table for this sample gives 150,000 to 160,000 distinct CDR3 sequences. The CDR3 covers 13 residues. Germline assignment: CDR1 MDHEN and CDR2 SYDVKM. Regarding the study as a whole: Both naive subsets had comparably high diversity; memory CD8+ cells much lower. CXCR3-negative naive cells had less hydrophobic TRB CDR3s than did CXCR3-positive naive cells. It was found that naive subsets had comparable surface CD5, and TCR strength was inferred from TRB CDR3 properties.

Notes on this clonotype: The antigen is undetermined.

Those CD8+ T cells considered naive were CD45RO-CCR7+CD27+CD95-. Sequenced sample: naive CXCR3+ CD8+ T cells from blood. As for subset: CD45RO-CCR7+CD27+CD95- naive CD8+ T cells expressing CXCR3 (TNR3+). The sequence was obtained from a human donor in good health. Some clones in this sample may be carry-over from other donors' samples. The rearrangement joins TRBV28 to TRBJ2-7. The CDR3 sequence is CASSFWSEYEQYF.